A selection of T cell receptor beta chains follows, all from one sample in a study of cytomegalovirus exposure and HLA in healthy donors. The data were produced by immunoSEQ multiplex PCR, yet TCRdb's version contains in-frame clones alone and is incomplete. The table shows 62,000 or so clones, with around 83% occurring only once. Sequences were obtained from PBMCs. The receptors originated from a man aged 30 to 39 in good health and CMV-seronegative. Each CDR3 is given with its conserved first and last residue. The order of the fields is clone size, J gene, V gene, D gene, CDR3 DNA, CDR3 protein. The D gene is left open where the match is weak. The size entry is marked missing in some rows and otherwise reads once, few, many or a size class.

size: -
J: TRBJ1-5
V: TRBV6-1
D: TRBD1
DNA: TGTGCCAGCAGTGAAGCCGCCGGGACAGGGGCGAGGCAGCCCCAGCATTTT
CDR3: CASSEAAGTGARQPQHF

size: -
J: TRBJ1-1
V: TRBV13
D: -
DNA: TGTGCCAGCAGCTACGGGGACACTGAAGCTTTCTTT
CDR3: CASSYGDTEAFF

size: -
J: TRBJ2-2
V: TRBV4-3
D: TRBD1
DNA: TGCGCCAGCAGCTACCAAACCGGGACAGGGTGGACCGGGGAGCTGTTTTTT
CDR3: CASSYQTGTGWTGELFF

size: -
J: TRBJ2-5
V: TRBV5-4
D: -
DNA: TGTGCCAGCAGCCCCCAATATGGGCGAAAGCAAGAGACCCAGTACTTC
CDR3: CASSPQYGRKQETQYF

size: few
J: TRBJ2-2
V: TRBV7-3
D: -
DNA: TGTGCCAGCAGCTTTGAGTCCGAGATGTTTTTT
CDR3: CASSFESEMFF

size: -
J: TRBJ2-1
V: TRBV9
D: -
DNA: TGTGCCAGCAGCGTAGTGGCTTATCGCCCCGGGTCCTACAATGAGCAGTTCTTC
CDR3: CASSVVAYRPGSYNEQFF

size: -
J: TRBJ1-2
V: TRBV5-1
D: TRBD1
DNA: TGCGCCAGCAGCTTGGGTGGGACAGGGGTGTATGGCTACACCTTC
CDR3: CASSLGGTGVYGYTF

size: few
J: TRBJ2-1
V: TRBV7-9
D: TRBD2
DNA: TGTGCCAGCAGCCCAAAAGCGGGGACCGCTTACAATGAGCAGTTCTTC
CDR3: CASSPKAGTAYNEQFF

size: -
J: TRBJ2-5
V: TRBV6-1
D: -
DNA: TGTGCCGGGAGTCCCCGGGGAGGTTGGCAAGAGACCCAGTACTTC
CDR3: CAGSPRGGWQETQYF

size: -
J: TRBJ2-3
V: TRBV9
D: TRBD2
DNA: TGTGCCAGCAGCCCCTGGCTAGCGGGAGTGACAGATACGCAGTATTTT
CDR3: CASSPWLAGVTDTQYF

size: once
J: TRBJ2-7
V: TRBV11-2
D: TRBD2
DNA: TGTGCCAGCAGCCGAACAGGGACTAGTTCCTACGAGCAGTACTTC
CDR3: CASSRTGTSSYEQYF

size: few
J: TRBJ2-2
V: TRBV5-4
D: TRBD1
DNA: TGTGCCAGCAGCAGGACAGGATTTAACACCGGGGAGCTGTTTTTT
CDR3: CASSRTGFNTGELFF

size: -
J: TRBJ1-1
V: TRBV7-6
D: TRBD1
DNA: TGTGCCAGCAGCCATGGACAGGGGAGCACTGAAGCTTTCTTT
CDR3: CASSHGQGSTEAFF

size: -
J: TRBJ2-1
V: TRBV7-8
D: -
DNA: TGTGCCAGCAGCTTAGGGGACATGGTCCCTATCGATGAGCAGTTCTTC
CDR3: CASSLGDMVPIDEQFF